These 7 T cell receptor beta chains came from one sample sequenced in a study of HIV-infected patients and healthy controls. TCRdb itself ran the 5' RACE reads through MiXCR, one entry per CDR3 protein. This sample yields about 67,000 distinct CDR3 sequences, of which about a sixth are seen a single time; approximately 5.3% belongs to the top ten. The sample taken for sequencing was CD4+ T cells from blood. The receptor set was obtained from a human donor in good health.

Relative to its sample, this clonotype is medium-sized. The chain is built from TRBV5-5 and TRBJ2-7; maybe TRBD2 (5 bases). Trimming removed 5 bases from V and 7 bases from J, with 22 bases in between. CDR3 size: 15 residues. Germline loops: CDR1 SGHKS, CDR2 YYEKEE (reference sequence). The CDR3 DNA is TGTGCCAGCAGTCGAGAACCGGGTACACGGGATGAGCAGTACTTC. Protein sequence: CASSREPGTRDEQYF.

This clonotype was seen ten or more times. The chain carries TRBV28 and TRBJ1-5; no definite D call. The CDR3 spans 14 residues. The V end lost 6 bases, the J end lost 0 bases, and 9 bases lay between the germline ends. Looked up from germline, CDR1 is MDHEN and CDR2 is SYDVKM. Here the CDR3 DNA reads TGTGCCAGCAGCCCTGGAACTAGCAATCAGCCCCAGCATTTT. Translation: CASSPGTSNQPQHF.

The table lists this clonotype with a few counts. The rearrangement joins TRBV14 to TRBJ1-2, with 7 bases lining up with TRBD1. V dropped 3 bases and J dropped 7; count of bases not matched to a gene: 8. The CDR3 covers 14 residues. Germline V CDR1 and CDR2: SGHDN, FVKESK. CDR3 loop: CASSQSRTGLGYTF. As DNA, the CDR3 is TGTGCCAGCAGCCAGAGCAGGACAGGACTTGGCTACACCTTC.

This clonotype was counted between two and nine times. The chain joins TRBV6-5 to TRBJ2-3; 9 nucleotides align to TRBD2. Germline-derived CDR1 and CDR2 are MNHEY and SVGAGI. This CDR3 contains 15 residues. V was clipped by 6 bases and J by 4 bases; unmatched bases: 8. CDR3 loop: CASRYRGLAPDTQYF. DNA for the CDR3: TGTGCCAGCAGGTACCGAGGACTAGCGCCAGATACGCAGTATTTT.

The chain uses TRBV19 and TRBJ2-7, with D hard to call. The CDR3 extends over 12 amino acids. CDR1 LNHDA and CDR2 SQIVND come from the germline V gene (reference sequence). Trimming removed 6 bases at V and 3 bases at J, with 9 bases between. In nucleotides, the CDR3 is TGTGCCAGTAGGGATACCTTCTACGAGCAGTACTTC. Amino acids: CASRDTFYEQYF.

The chain combines TRBV7-2 with TRBJ1-6; D may be TRBD1 (5 bases). Trimming took off 2 bases at V and 0 bases at J, with 14 bases between the two ends. The CDR3 totals 18 residues. Germline-derived CDR1 and CDR2 are SGHTA and FQGNSA. The CDR3 protein is CASSLKRRQSSYNSPLHF. In DNA form, the CDR3 reads TGTGCCAGCAGCTTAAAGAGGAGACAGAGCTCCTATAATTCACCCCTCCACTTT.

V gene TRBV12-3 or TRBV12-4 combines with J gene TRBJ2-6; tentative D call: TRBD2 (6 bases). The CDR3 is 14 residues long. V shed 6 bases and J shed 2 bases, with 8 bases lying between them. The CDR3: CASRRLAGANVLTF. CDR3 coding DNA: TGTGCCAGCAGAAGACTAGCTGGGGCCAACGTCCTGACTTTC.